These T cell receptor beta chains were read from a single sample in a study of blood T cell repertoires in COVID-19. Only in-frame clones appear in the TCRdb table, and some are missing; sequencing was by immunoSEQ multiplex PCR. The table records about 140,000 clones, 65% to 80% of them present only once. The sample taken for sequencing was peripheral blood. The receptors shown here come from a man in his 60s with acute or convalescent COVID-19. Both conserved end residues are part of each CDR3. The D gene is left open where the match is weak. Clone size, where shown, is once, few, many, or a class for clones that have expanded.

j_call v_call clone_size d_call cdr3_aa cdr3_nt
TRBJ2-4 TRBV6-5 - - CASSSQGGGIQYF TGTGCCAGCAGTTCACAGGGAGGGGGCATTCAGTACTTC
TRBJ2-7 TRBV4-3 - - CASSQDRGSWGSYEQYF TGCGCCAGCAGCCAAGATAGAGGGAGCTGGGGCTCCTACGAGCAGTACTTC
TRBJ1-3 TRBV5-1 - TRBD1 CASSLDRGGNTIYF TGCGCCAGCAGCTTGGACAGGGGTGGAAACACCATATATTTT
TRBJ1-6 TRBV7-2 - - CASSLGFESYNSPLHF TGTGCCAGCAGCTTAGGTTTTGAGTCATATAATTCACCCCTCCACTTT
TRBJ2-3 TRBV29-1 - TRBD2 CSVEEWGTSGRVTDTQYF TGCAGCGTTGAGGAGTGGGGGACTAGCGGGAGGGTCACAGATACGCAGTATTTT
TRBJ1-1 TRBV5-1 - - CASSPAGGFDTEAFF TGCGCCAGCAGCCCGGCGGGCGGGTTTGACACTGAAGCTTTCTTT
TRBJ2-3 TRBV7-8 - TRBD2 CASSPSGTSTDTQYF TGTGCCAGCAGCCCCAGCGGGACTAGCACAGATACGCAGTATTTT
TRBJ2-2 TRBV3-1/TRBV3-2 - TRBD2 CASSYYGTSGTGELFF TGTGCCAGCAGCTATTATGGGACTAGCGGAACCGGGGAGCTGTTTTTT
TRBJ2-1 TRBV2 - TRBD1 CASRPGTGTYNEQFF TGTGCCAGCAGGCCCGGGACAGGGACCTACAATGAGCAGTTCTTC
TRBJ1-2 TRBV6-5 - - CASSGSGLFGYTF TGTGCCAGCAGCGGATCCGGGTTGTTTGGCTACACCTTC
TRBJ2-3 TRBV6-2/TRBV6-3 once - CASSSGSVADTQYF TGTGCCAGCAGCTCAGGGTCGGTGGCGGATACGCAGTATTTT
TRBJ1-1 TRBV18 - TRBD1 CASSPQSWGTGAEAFF TGTGCCAGCTCACCACAATCGTGGGGGACAGGGGCAGAAGCTTTCTTT
TRBJ2-3 TRBV9 - - CASSNPGERITDTQYF TGTGCCAGCAGCAACCCGGGGGAGCGGATCACAGATACGCAGTATTTT
TRBJ1-2 TRBV30 - - CAWTDSGLGGYTF TGTGCCTGGACGGACTCCGGGTTGGGGGGCTACACCTTC
TRBJ2-2 TRBV5-1 - - CASSPRDFLNTGELFF TGCGCCAGCAGCCCAAGGGACTTCCTTAACACCGGGGAGCTGTTTTTT
TRBJ1-5 TRBV10-3 once TRBD1 CATRSSGTEHQPQHF TGTGCCACCAGGTCCTCCGGGACAGAGCATCAGCCCCAGCATTTT
TRBJ2-7 TRBV7-9 - - CASSQQGILEQYF TGTGCCAGCAGTCAGCAGGGCATTCTTGAGCAGTACTTC
TRBJ2-1 TRBV27 - TRBD2 CASSFRTSGRSYNEQFF TGTGCCAGCAGTTTCCGGACTAGCGGGAGATCCTACAATGAGCAGTTCTTC
TRBJ1-5 TRBV27 - - CASSLNRYQPQHF TGTGCCAGCAGTCTTAATCGTTATCAGCCCCAGCATTTT
TRBJ2-2 TRBV29-1 - - CSVSTGELFF TGCAGCGTGAGTACCGGGGAGCTGTTTTTT
TRBJ2-1 TRBV7-2 - TRBD1 CASSLGTGGSYNEQFF TGTGCCAGCAGCTTAGGGACAGGGGGCTCCTACAATGAGCAGTTCTTC
TRBJ2-7 TRBV19 - - CASSMGIAQGLEQYF TGTGCCAGTAGTATGGGTATCGCTCAGGGTTTGGAGCAGTACTTC
TRBJ2-7 TRBV4-1 once - CASSQERAIGEQYF TGCGCCAGCAGCCAAGAACGAGCAATCGGCGAGCAGTACTTC
TRBJ2-2 TRBV19 - TRBD1 CASSFPSPRGGFEGPNTGELFF TGTGCCAGTAGTTTTCCATCGCCGCGAGGGGGCTTTGAGGGGCCGAACACCGGGGAGCTGTTTTTT
TRBJ2-5 TRBV19 - TRBD2 CASSSGGRETQYF TGTGCCAGTAGTTCGGGGGGACGAGAGACCCAGTACTTC
TRBJ2-5 TRBV28 - - CASRAQVGTQYF TGTGCCAGCAGGGCTCAGGTCGGGACCCAGTACTTC
TRBJ2-3 TRBV6-5 - - CASSYLSGASTDTQYF TGTGCCAGCAGTTACCTTAGCGGAGCTAGCACAGATACGCAGTATTTT
TRBJ2-7 TRBV6-5 - TRBD2 CASSRGGSTYEQYF TGTGCCAGCAGCCGCGGGGGTTCAACCTACGAGCAGTACTTC
TRBJ2-1 TRBV27 - TRBD2 CASRGSGDRGEQFF TGTGCCAGTCGTGGTAGCGGGGACCGTGGGGAGCAGTTCTTC
TRBJ2-5 TRBV7-2 - - CASSVMRQVQETQYF TGTGCCAGCAGCGTAATGCGACAGGTTCAAGAGACCCAGTACTTC
TRBJ1-6 TRBV4-2 - - CASSQETGRFPLHF TGTGCCAGCAGCCAAGAAACAGGCCGTTTTCCCCTCCACTTT
TRBJ2-5 TRBV28 - TRBD1 CASSHRDRGKETQYF TGTGCCAGCTCCCACCGGGACAGGGGTAAAGAGACCCAGTACTTC
TRBJ1-1 TRBV28 - - CASSFPVRNTEAFF TGTGCCAGCAGTTTTCCAGTCCGGAACACTGAAGCTTTCTTT
TRBJ2-1 TRBV5-1 - TRBD2 CASSFFRTSGYNEQFF TGCGCCAGCAGCTTTTTCAGGACTAGCGGATACAATGAGCAGTTCTTC
TRBJ1-2 TRBV5-1 - TRBD1 CASTTGGAGGYTF TGCGCCAGCACCACAGGGGGGGCCGGAGGCTACACCTTC
TRBJ2-7 TRBV11-1 few - CASSLNRETYEQYF TGTGCCAGCAGCTTAAACAGGGAGACCTACGAGCAGTACTTC
TRBJ1-1 TRBV18 few TRBD1 CASSPGTGAVNTEAFF TGTGCCAGCTCCCCCGGGACAGGGGCGGTGAACACTGAAGCTTTCTTT
TRBJ1-2 TRBV5-4 medium-sized TRBD1 CASSLTGTGYGYTF TGTGCCAGCAGCTTAACTGGGACAGGCTATGGCTACACCTTC
TRBJ2-1 TRBV20-1 - TRBD2 CSAGGRAGEQFF TGCAGTGCTGGTGGGAGGGCGGGTGAGCAGTTCTTC
TRBJ1-2 TRBV4-2 once - CASSQERQGTNYGYTF TGTGCCAGCAGCCAAGAGAGGCAGGGAACTAACTATGGCTACACCTTC